Below are 23 T cell receptor beta chains sequenced from a single sample in a study of naive and memory T cell subsets. Findings and limits, study-wide: A few larger clonotypes appeared in naive repertoires, especially CD8, possibly memory cells re-expressing CD45RA.

No cognate antigen is known for these TCRs. The beta constant-region primer was an equimolar mix of two oligonucleotides covering TRBC1 and TRBC2. The ligated cDNA underwent four PCR rounds using SP2 and nested alpha and beta constant-region primers. TCRdb reanalysed the UMI-ligation and nested PCR reads using MiXCR and keeps one entry per CDR3 protein. The profile covers 120,000 to 150,000 distinct CDR3 sequences, with roughly a fifth appearing a single time and roughly 0.63% taken by the ten largest. The sample was naive CD8+ T cells from blood. These receptors were taken from a human donor in good health.

This rearrangement joins TRBV2 to TRBJ2-5; maybe TRBD1 (6 bases). V lost 6 bases and J 2 bases, leaving 13 bases between the germline ends. Germline CDR1 reads SNHLY; CDR2 reads FYNNEI. The length of the CDR3 is 14 residues. The CDR3 here is CASRGTGTQETQYF. CDR3 coding DNA: TGTGCCAGCAGAGGAACCGGGACACAAGAGACCCAGTACTTC. Supplemented by reference TRBV2 and TRBJ2-5, the full variable domain reads EPEVTQTPSHQVTQMGQEVILRCVPISNHLYFYWYRQILGQKVEFLVSFYNNEISEKSEIFDDQFSVERPDGSNFTLKIRSTKLEDSAMYFCASRGTGTQETQYFGPGTRLLVL.

The chain carries TRBV16 and TRBJ2-1; perhaps D is TRBD1 or TRBD2 (5 bases each). Trimming shortened V by 1 base and J by 5 bases, and 21 bases separated the two germline ends. CDR1 KGHSY and CDR2 FQNENV come from the germline V gene. The CDR3 length is 18 residues. Here the CDR3 reads CASSQFGLGVLKNNEQFF. For the CDR3, the DNA is TGTGCCAGCAGCCAATTTGGACTGGGGGTTTTGAAAAACAATGAGCAGTTCTTC.

This clonotype has a handful of counts. CDR3 amino acids: CASSPTAGDSTSSSYNEQFF. CDR3 coding DNA: TGTGCCAGCAGTCCCACCGCGGGTGACTCGACCTCAAGCTCCTACAATGAGCAGTTCTTC. The chain employs TRBV28 and TRBJ2-1; D perhaps matches TRBD2 (5 bases). CDR3 size: 20 residues. CDR1 and CDR2 from the germline V gene are MDHEN and SYDVKM. V lost 5 bases and J lost 0, with 26 bases in between.

This chain joins TRBV20-1 and TRBJ2-1; 7 bases are a match to TRBD2. This CDR3 is 12 amino acids long. Germline CDR1 is DFQATT and CDR2 is SNEGSKA (reference sequence). With 2 bases clipped from V and 5 bases from J, the junction kept 0 bases outside the gene matches. CDR3 sequence: CSARLADNEQFF. The CDR3 DNA follows: TGCAGTGCTAGACTAGCGGACAATGAGCAGTTCTTC.

This clonotype was picked up a small number of times. The chain recombines TRBV12-3 or TRBV12-4 with TRBJ2-3, with 8 bases identical to TRBD2. This CDR3 spans 13 amino acids. V lost 3 bases to trimming and J lost 7 bases; unmatched junction nucleotides: 3. The CDR3 bases are TGTGCCAGCAGTTTTAGGACTAGCCATACGCAGTATTTT. This gives the protein CASSFRTSHTQYF.

V usage is TRBV4-1 and J usage is TRBJ1-2; TRBD1 is a possible D gene (6 bases). The CDR3 has 14 amino acids. Germline lookup yields CDR1 MGHRA and CDR2 YSYEKL. The ends were cut back, 1 base at V and 6 bases at J, with 12 bases in the middle. The CDR3 DNA reads as TGCGCCAGCAGCCAAGGAGCCGGGGGCGATGGCTACACCTTC. It specifies CASSQGAGGDGYTF.

The chain links TRBV28 to TRBJ2-7; D unresolved. CDR3 length: 15 amino acids. The V and J ends lost 5 bases and 4 bases respectively, with 18 bases between them. Germline V CDR1 and CDR2: MDHEN, SYDVKM. CDR3 sequence: CASSRPEARVYEQYF. As DNA, the CDR3 is TGTGCCAGCAGTCGACCCGAGGCTAGGGTATACGAGCAGTACTTC.

This chain links TRBV12-3 or TRBV12-4 with TRBJ1-4; TRBD1 is a possible D gene (5 bases). Trimming took off 3 bases at V and 2 bases at J, with 13 bases between the two ends. CDR3 length: 16 amino acids. The DNA for the CDR3 is TGTGCCAGCAGTTTCCTCCCAGGGATGACTAATGAAAAACTGTTTTTT. It yields the protein CASSFLPGMTNEKLFF.

The V and J genes are TRBV12-3 or TRBV12-4 and TRBJ2-7, with D possibly being TRBD2 (6 bases). CDR3 length equals 13 residues. The V end was cut by 6 bases, the J end by 1 base, with 10 bases between. Written as DNA, the CDR3 is TGTGCCAGCAGCACCGGGGGTTCCTACGAGCAGTACTTC. Translation: CASSTGGSYEQYF.

This clonotype has a handful of counts. This chain connects TRBV27 to TRBJ1-2; 9 bases fit TRBD1. This CDR3 has 14 amino acids. Germline loops: CDR1 MNHEY, CDR2 SMNVEV (reference sequence). The ends lost 5 bases at V and 6 bases at J; junction bases unmatched: 7. CDR3 in amino acids: CASSDWTGANGYTF. CDR3 nucleotide sequence: TGTGCCAGCAGTGACTGGACAGGGGCAAATGGCTACACCTTC.

The chain joins TRBV29-1 to TRBJ2-7; 10 bases align to TRBD1. The CDR3 extends over 15 amino acids. The V and J ends lost 2 bases and 0 bases, in that order; junction bases with no gene match: 4. CDR1 is SQVTM and CDR2 is ANQGSEA in the germline V gene. DNA for the CDR3: TGCAGCGTTGAATCCCGGGACAGGGGCTCCTACGAGCAGTACTTC. This gives the protein CSVESRDRGSYEQYF.

V gene TRBV27 combines with J gene TRBJ2-5; D remains unclear. Looked up from germline, CDR1 is MNHEY and CDR2 is SMNVEV (reference sequence). This CDR3 is built from 13 residues. Trimming left V 4 bases short and J 0 bases short, with 6 bases between. The DNA for the CDR3 is TGTGCCAGCAGTTGGGCTAACCAAGAGACCCAGTACTTC. Protein sequence: CASSWANQETQYF.

This clonotype has more than one count but fewer than ten. The chain employs TRBV9 and TRBJ2-7, with D perhaps matching TRBD1 (6 bases). The CDR3 length is 14 residues. Germline-derived CDR1 and CDR2 are SGDLS and YYNGEE. Trimming stripped 0 bases from V and 2 bases from J, with 9 bases between. The CDR3 loop reads CASSVDTGTYEQYF. The CDR3, as DNA: TGTGCCAGCAGCGTAGATACAGGGACCTACGAGCAGTACTTC.

J is TRBJ1-6 and V is TRBV5-1; TRBD1 agrees at 10 bases. V shed 3 bases, J shed 5 bases, and the junction held 2 bases outside the gene matches. The CDR3 sequence is 15 residues long. CDR1 and CDR2 (germline): SGHRS, YFSETQ. The CDR3 DNA sequence: TGCGCCAGCAGCTGGGACAGGGGTGATAATTCACCCCTCCACTTT. It yields the protein CASSWDRGDNSPLHF.

V gene TRBV7-6 combines with J gene TRBJ2-1; 7 bases fit TRBD2. Looked up from germline, CDR1 is SGHVS and CDR2 is FNYEAQ. CDR3 length: 17 amino acids. Unmatched junction bases numbered 10, after V lost 5 bases and J lost 0 bases. The CDR3: CASSPWREKSSYNEQFF. Here the CDR3 DNA reads TGTGCCAGCAGCCCCTGGCGGGAGAAAAGCTCCTACAATGAGCAGTTCTTC.

This clonotype was counted at least ten times. The gene calls are TRBV28 and TRBJ2-2, with TRBD1 matching 7 bases. The V gene's germline CDR1 is MDHEN and CDR2 SYDVKM. V trimming: 1 base; J trimming: 4 bases; junction bases outside the gene matches: 12. The CDR3 is made up of 18 amino acids. CDR3 DNA sequence: TGTGCCAGCAGTTTATACCCCGCGACAGGGCGAATCACCGGGGAGCTGTTTTTT. Translation gives CASSLYPATGRITGELFF.

The V gene is TRBV7-9, the J gene TRBJ2-6; TRBD1 might be the D (5 bases). The CDR3 covers 14 residues. V lost 5 bases and J 2 bases, leaving 7 bases between the germline ends. Germline V CDR1 and CDR2: SEHNR, FQNEAQ (reference sequence). CDR3 residues: CASSQTAGANVLTF. CDR3 coding DNA: TGTGCCAGCAGCCAGACAGCTGGGGCCAACGTCCTGACTTTC.

The chain links TRBV5-1 to TRBJ2-1, with 14 bases fitting TRBD2. Unmatched junction bases numbered 8, after V lost 4 bases and J lost 2 bases. Germline CDR1 and CDR2: SGHRS and YFSETQ. CDR3 length: 18 amino acids. CDR3 sequence reads: CASSRGLAGESTYNEQFF. The CDR3 coding sequence is TGCGCCAGCAGCAGGGGACTAGCGGGAGAGTCGACCTACAATGAGCAGTTCTTC. Complete variable domain (other parts from reference TRBV5-1 and TRBJ2-1): KAGVTQTPRYLIKTRGQQVTLSCSPISGHRSVSWYQQTPGQGLQFLFEYFSETQRNKGNFPGRFSGRQFSNSRSEMNVSTLELGDSALYLCASSRGLAGESTYNEQFFGPGTRLTVL.

In this sample, this clonotype turned up a few times. This sequence joins TRBV6-5 and TRBJ1-4; D might be TRBD1 (6 bases). Trimming shortened V by 0 bases and J by 4 bases, and 18 bases separated the two germline ends. This CDR3 region has 18 residues. CDR1 MNHEY and CDR2 SVGAGI come from the germline V gene. For the CDR3, the DNA is TGTGCCAGCAGTTACTCCGAGCCACAGGGCTTGGATAATGAAAAACTGTTTTTT. It is translated as CASSYSEPQGLDNEKLFF.

This clonotype has a handful of counts. This chain connects TRBV7-6 to TRBJ1-1; the D is unclear. V was clipped by 4 bases and J by 1 base, with 7 bases between them. The CDR3 totals 13 residues. Germline CDR1 and CDR2: SGHVS and FNYEAQ. DNA of the CDR3: TGTGCCAGCAGCTCCAGTGAGAACACTGAAGCTTTCTTT. Residues: CASSSSENTEAFF.

The chain has TRBV29-1 and TRBJ2-5; D is ambiguous. The CDR3 contains 13 residues. Trimming stripped 1 base from V and 4 bases from J, with 10 bases between. CDR1 is SQVTM, CDR2 ANQGSEA, per germline. The CDR3 sequence is CSVEGGVAETQYF. The CDR3 region has the DNA TGCAGCGTTGAAGGCGGTGTAGCAGAGACCCAGTACTTC.

The V and J genes are TRBV20-1 and TRBJ2-7; D perhaps matches TRBD1 (5 bases). The CDR3 consists of 16 residues. Germline assignment: CDR1 DFQATT and CDR2 SNEGSKA (reference sequence). Trimming cost V 2 bases and J 2 bases, with 19 bases left between them. As DNA, the CDR3 is TGCAGTGCTAGAAGTCAGGGAAACGCCCAGCCCTACGAGCAGTACTTC. As protein: CSARSQGNAQPYEQYF.

This clonotype has a handful of counts. The chain couples TRBV27 to TRBJ2-7; 7 nucleotides align to TRBD2. Germline-derived CDR1 and CDR2 are MNHEY and SMNVEV (reference sequence). After removal of 1 base from V and 7 bases from J, the junction contained 7 bases not matched to a gene. This CDR3 comprises 14 residues. In nucleotides, the CDR3 is TGTGCCAGCAGTTTATTCGGACTAGGCCTTGAGCAGTACTTC. This gives the protein CASSLFGLGLEQYF.